Here is one T cell receptor (beta chain) with its context. Its specific antigen is unknown. No base-level quality is on record; no much larger clone is a single base apart. TCRbeta CDR3 regions were amplified from genomic DNA using the immunoSEQ Assay, a bias-controlled multiplex PCR. As for how the authors treated the data: Nucleated cell counts per sample were estimated from amplification of reference gene primers within the assay. To quantify the absolute abundance of each unique TCRbeta CDR3 rearrangement, sequence reads were collapsed and filtered. For each sample, productive Simpson clonality was calculated as the square root of Simpson's diversity index over productive rearrangements. TCRdb holds this immuneACCESS table with in-frame rearrangements only. Some clones are missing; in checked studies, unresolved V genes explain under half, and the rest has no known cause. V, J and clone size were drawn from that table, and D and trimming were deduced from the DNA. The sample table holds roughly 53,000 clones, of which about 85% were seen once. The top ten hold 12% to 15% of the sample.

Whole blood was collected in K2EDTA tubes by collaborating institutions according to the institutions' own protocols. Collaborator samples were shipped for TCRbeta analysis as frozen whole blood, isolated PBMCs, or DNA extracted from either sample type. The germline V gene yields MDHEN for CDR1 and SYDVKM for CDR2. CDR3 length: 14 amino acids, cysteine to phenylalanine. Kept here is only the CDR3 DNA, which spans 42 bases and is read in frame from base 1. V is cut by 8 bases and J by 0 bases, and the space between the germline ends is 12 bases. This record belongs to a study of blood T cell repertoires in COVID-19 (TCRdb year 2020). Regarding the study in general: Collaborator samples came from the United States, Italy and Spain and covered acute and convalescent phases of COVID-19. The material from the prospective study consisted of cDNA or gDNA derived from T cells, B-cell-depleted T cells, or PBMCs. The dataset comprised deeply sampled blood TCRbeta repertoires from subjects exposed to, actively infected with, or recovered from COVID-19. The repertoires were released in a freely available public database meant as a resource for research on the immune response to SARS-CoV-2. Samples came from the ongoing ImmuneRACE study (first 160 participants) plus 1,254 subjects from 6 global collaborators. Sample metadata almost always included a de-identified subject ID, COVID-19 status, age in years and sex. Where available, HLA class I and class II types were obtained from metadata supplied by the sample provider rather than from assay-based typing. The paper as a whole reports these results and caveats: The amount of clinical and demographic metadata varied by source and participant and was provided uncurated.

The rearrangement joined TRBV28 to TRBJ2-3; TRBD2 is a weak D gene call, 6 bases matching. This clonotype was obtained from a human donor in a cohort sampled during active COVID-19. Specimen: peripheral blood. The DNA is TGTGCCAGCGGCAGACTAGGTAGCACAGATACGCAGTATTTT. It translates to CASGRLGSTDTQYF. The entire variable domain, with the stretches around the CDR3 drawn from the reference TRBV28 and TRBJ2-3 proteins, is DVKVTQSSRYLVKRTGEKVFLECVQDMDHENMFWYRQDPGLGLRLIYFSYDVKMKEKGDIPEGYSVSREKKERFSLILESASTNQTSMYLCASGRLGSTDTQYFGPGTRLTVL.